These T cell receptor beta chains were read from a single sample in a study of T-cell memory formation after mild COVID-19. From the 5' RACE reads, TCRdb called clonotypes with MiXCR, one entry per CDR3 protein. The sample records about 290,000 distinct CDR3 sequences, 15% to 20% being singletons. The sequenced sample was PBMCs or a T cell subset sorted from them (not recorded which). These receptors originate from a man younger than 35 who had mild COVID-19 (a few samples of this study predate the infection). Cell type and time point are not known. Each CDR3 is given with its conserved first and last residue. The D gene is left open where the match is weak. Only part of the rows carry a size: once, few, many, or a class if the clone is expanded.

d_gene,abundance,v_gene,j_gene,CDR3aa,CDR3nt
TRBD1,few,TRBV5-5,TRBJ1-5,CASSLWDRGRDQPQHF,TGTGCCAGCAGCCTCTGGGACAGGGGGCGAGATCAGCCCCAGCATTTT
NA,NA,TRBV12-3/TRBV12-4,TRBJ1-1,CASSRTGGRDPGAFF,TGTGCCAGCAGTCGAACCGGGGGTAGGGATCCTGGCGCTTTCTTT
NA,many,TRBV11-3,TRBJ2-3,CASSSGSTDTQYF,TGTGCCAGCAGCTCAGGGTCCACAGATACGCAGTATTTT
NA,NA,TRBV14,TRBJ2-1,CASSQQITYNEQFF,TGTGCCAGCAGCCAACAGATCACCTACAATGAGCAGTTCTTC
TRBD2,many,TRBV25-1,TRBJ2-3,CATGVGLAGVSTDTQYF,TGTGCCACCGGGGTGGGGCTAGCGGGGGTTTCCACAGATACGCAGTATTTT
NA,many,TRBV20-1,TRBJ2-3,CSAPNPGPGLSTDTQYF,TGCAGTGCCCCGAATCCTGGGCCTGGACTAAGCACAGATACGCAGTATTTT
TRBD1,few,TRBV5-1,TRBJ2-1,CASSWGQGGGNEQFF,TGCGCCAGCAGCTGGGGACAGGGCGGGGGCAATGAGCAGTTCTTC
TRBD1,many,TRBV2,TRBJ2-5,CASSVGQGVRSETQYF,TGTGCCAGCAGTGTTGGGCAGGGGGTAAGGTCCGAGACCCAGTACTTC
NA,NA,TRBV4-2,TRBJ1-3,CASSPYVGSGNTIYF,TGTGCCAGCAGCCCCTATGTGGGCTCTGGAAACACCATATATTTT
TRBD2,few,TRBV9,TRBJ2-5,CASTLAGAGETQYF,TGTGCCAGCACCTTAGCGGGGGCCGGGGAGACCCAGTACTTC
TRBD2,NA,TRBV5-6,TRBJ2-3,CASSLEAGGAADTQYF,TGTGCCAGCAGCTTGGAGGCCGGGGGGGCCGCAGATACGCAGTATTTT
TRBD1,few,TRBV11-2,TRBJ1-1,CASRKPGQGNTEAFF,TGTGCCAGCAGGAAGCCGGGACAGGGCAACACTGAAGCTTTCTTT
NA,NA,TRBV4-2,TRBJ2-5,CASSQEPAGSIQETQYF,TGTGCCAGCAGCCAAGAACCAGCGGGCTCGATCCAAGAGACCCAGTACTTC
NA,NA,TRBV20-1,TRBJ2-7,CSATHPRGSYEQYF,TGCAGTGCTACACATCCCAGGGGCTCCTACGAGCAGTACTTC
TRBD1,NA,TRBV20-1,TRBJ1-4,CSVRNPGTGNEKLFF,TGCAGTGTTCGGAATCCCGGGACAGGGAATGAAAAACTGTTTTTT
NA,few,TRBV7-3,TRBJ1-1,CASSLTGAGTEAFF,TGTGCCAGCAGCTTAACCGGGGCGGGGACTGAAGCTTTCTTT
TRBD2,NA,TRBV5-1,TRBJ2-1,CASSGGLASQNEQFF,TGCGCCAGCAGCGGGGGACTAGCCTCCCAGAATGAGCAGTTCTTC
TRBD1,NA,TRBV5-1,TRBJ1-5,CASSLSQGAQPQHF,TGCGCCAGCAGCTTGTCTCAGGGGGCTCAGCCCCAGCATTTT
NA,NA,TRBV9,TRBJ1-2,CASSVGGDYGYTF,TGTGCCAGCAGCGTAGGAGGGGACTATGGCTACACCTTC
NA,NA,TRBV20-1,TRBJ1-2,CSAGGSARDYGYTF,TGCAGTGCCGGGGGTAGTGCTCGGGACTATGGCTACACCTTC
NA,NA,TRBV9,TRBJ1-1,CASSVVPAGNTEAFF,TGTGCCAGCAGCGTAGTCCCGGCGGGGAACACTGAAGCTTTCTTT
NA,NA,TRBV4-3,TRBJ1-6,CASSRQFSYNSPLHF,TGCGCCAGCAGCCGCCAGTTCTCCTATAATTCACCCCTCCACTTT
NA,few,TRBV29-1,TRBJ1-1,CSAHPGGRTEAFF,TGCAGCGCCCATCCGGGGGGGCGCACTGAAGCTTTCTTT
TRBD1,NA,TRBV20-1,TRBJ2-5,CSAPTRHRGLETQYF,TGCAGTGCTCCTACGCGCCACAGGGGGTTAGAGACCCAGTACTTC
NA,NA,TRBV12-3/TRBV12-4,TRBJ2-2,CASNLGGLFGELFF,TGTGCCAGCAACTTGGGGGGATTGTTCGGGGAGCTGTTTTTT
NA,NA,TRBV9,TRBJ1-3,CASSDSLGDTIYF,TGTGCCAGCAGCGACTCCCTTGGAGACACCATATATTTT
NA,NA,TRBV7-8,TRBJ1-1,CASSLVGASMNTEAFF,TGTGCCAGCAGCTTAGTGGGCGCGTCCATGAACACTGAAGCTTTCTTT
TRBD2,few,TRBV5-5,TRBJ2-2,CASSFSAGGTGELFF,TGTGCCAGCAGCTTCTCAGCGGGGGGCACCGGGGAGCTGTTTTTT
TRBD1,few,TRBV19,TRBJ2-1,CASSIETGGSENEQFF,TGTGCCAGTAGTATAGAGACAGGGGGCTCGGAAAATGAGCAGTTCTTC
TRBD1,few,TRBV30,TRBJ2-1,CAAGTGVGNEQFF,TGTGCCGCAGGGACAGGGGTGGGAAATGAGCAGTTCTTC
NA,many,TRBV5-6,TRBJ2-3,CASSLGPPEDWGTDTQYF,TGTGCCAGCAGCTTGGGTCCCCCCGAGGACTGGGGCACAGATACGCAGTATTTT
TRBD2,few,TRBV24-1,TRBJ2-5,CATSDPNQGGETQYF,TGTGCCACCAGTGACCCAAATCAGGGAGGGGAGACCCAGTACTTC
TRBD1,NA,TRBV7-7,TRBJ2-7,CASSGDRGWEQYF,TGTGCCAGCAGCGGGGACAGGGGCTGGGAGCAGTACTTC
NA,few,TRBV12-5,TRBJ1-6,CASGLVLAGQNSPLHF,TGTGCTAGTGGTTTGGTACTCGCGGGACAAAATTCACCCCTCCACTTT
NA,NA,TRBV18,TRBJ2-3,CASSPGLGTDTQYF,TGTGCCAGCTCACCGGGATTGGGGACAGATACGCAGTATTTT
NA,NA,TRBV20-1,TRBJ2-6,CSANAHGANVLTF,TGCAGTGCAAACGCGCACGGGGCCAACGTCCTGACTTTC
NA,NA,TRBV6-1,TRBJ1-2,CASTPGGHLYGYTF,TGTGCCAGCACCCCGGGTGGACACCTCTATGGCTACACCTTC
TRBD1,few,TRBV5-1,TRBJ1-1,CASSRGQGATNTEAFF,TGCGCCAGCAGCCGGGGACAGGGGGCGACGAACACTGAAGCTTTCTTT
NA,many,TRBV7-9,TRBJ2-3,CASSRPTDTQYF,TGTGCCAGCAGTCGACCCACAGATACGCAGTATTTT
NA,NA,TRBV10-3,TRBJ2-5,CAITPGVQETQYF,TGTGCCATCACCCCAGGCGTTCAAGAGACCCAGTACTTC
NA,NA,TRBV20-1,TRBJ1-2,CSAREDYGYTF,TGCAGTGCTAGAGAGGACTATGGCTACACCTTC
NA,NA,TRBV6-2/TRBV6-3,TRBJ2-3,CASRPYPGRLLTDTQYF,TGTGCCAGCAGACCATACCCGGGACGGCTTCTCACAGATACGCAGTATTTT
TRBD1,few,TRBV28,TRBJ1-5,CASSSRGYGNQPQHF,TGTGCCAGCAGTTCCAGGGGGTATGGCAATCAGCCCCAGCATTTT